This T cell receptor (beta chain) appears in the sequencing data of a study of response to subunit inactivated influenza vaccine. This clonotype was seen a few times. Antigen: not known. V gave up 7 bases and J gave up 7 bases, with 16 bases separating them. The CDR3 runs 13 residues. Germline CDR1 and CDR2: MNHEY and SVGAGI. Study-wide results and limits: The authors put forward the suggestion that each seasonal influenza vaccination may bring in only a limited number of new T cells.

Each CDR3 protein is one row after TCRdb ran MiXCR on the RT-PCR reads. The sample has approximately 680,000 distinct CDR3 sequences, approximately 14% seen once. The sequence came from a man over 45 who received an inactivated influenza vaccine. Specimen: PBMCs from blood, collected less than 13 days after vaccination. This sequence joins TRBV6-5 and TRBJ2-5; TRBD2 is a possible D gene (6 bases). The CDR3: CASMLPGGGTQYF. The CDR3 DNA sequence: TGTGCCAGCATGTTGCCCGGGGGAGGGACCCAGTACTTC.